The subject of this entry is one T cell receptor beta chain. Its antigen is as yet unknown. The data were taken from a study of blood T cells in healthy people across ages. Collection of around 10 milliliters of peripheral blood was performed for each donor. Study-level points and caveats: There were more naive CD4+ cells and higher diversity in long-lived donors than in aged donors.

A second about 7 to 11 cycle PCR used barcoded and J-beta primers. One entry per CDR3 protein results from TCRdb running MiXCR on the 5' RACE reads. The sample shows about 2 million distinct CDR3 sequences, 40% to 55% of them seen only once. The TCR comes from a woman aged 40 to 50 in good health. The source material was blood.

In DNA, the CDR3 is TGTGCCAGCAGTTTCCAGGGGGTTTCACCCCTCCACTTT. It encodes CASSFQGVSPLHF. The chain recombines TRBV27 with TRBJ1-6; 7 bases are shared with TRBD1. The germline V gene has CDR1 MNHEY and CDR2 SMNVEV (reference sequence). This CDR3 has 13 amino acids. Trimming took 3 bases from V and 9 from J; bases not matched to a gene: 2.